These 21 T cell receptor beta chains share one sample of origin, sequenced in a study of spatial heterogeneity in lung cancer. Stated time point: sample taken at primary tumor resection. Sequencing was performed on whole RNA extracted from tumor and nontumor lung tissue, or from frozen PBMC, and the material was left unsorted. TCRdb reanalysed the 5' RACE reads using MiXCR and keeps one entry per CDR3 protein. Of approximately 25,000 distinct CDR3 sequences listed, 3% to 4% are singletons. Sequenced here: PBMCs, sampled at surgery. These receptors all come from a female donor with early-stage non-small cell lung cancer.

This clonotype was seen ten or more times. The CDR3 sequence: CASSVGRLVETQYF. The CDR3 DNA follows: TGTGCCAGCAGCGTAGGGAGGTTGGTAGAGACCCAGTACTTC. V gene TRBV9 combines with J gene TRBJ2-5, with a possible D match to TRBD2 (5 bases). V lost 0 bases and J lost 4, with 10 bases in between. This CDR3 has 14 residues. Looked up from germline, CDR1 is SGDLS and CDR2 is YYNGEE.

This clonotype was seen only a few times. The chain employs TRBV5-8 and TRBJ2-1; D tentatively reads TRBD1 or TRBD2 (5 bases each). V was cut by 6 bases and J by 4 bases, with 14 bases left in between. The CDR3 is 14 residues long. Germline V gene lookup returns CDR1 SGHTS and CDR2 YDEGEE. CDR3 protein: CASTWDVKYNEQFF. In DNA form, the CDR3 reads TGTGCCAGCACCTGGGACGTTAAGTACAATGAGCAGTTCTTC.

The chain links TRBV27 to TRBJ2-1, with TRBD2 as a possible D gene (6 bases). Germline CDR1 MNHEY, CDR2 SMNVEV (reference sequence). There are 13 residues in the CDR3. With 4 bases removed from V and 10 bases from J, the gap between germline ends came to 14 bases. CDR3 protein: CASSWGGTGEQFF. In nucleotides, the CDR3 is TGTGCCAGCAGTTGGGGCGGGACGGGCGAGCAGTTCTTC.

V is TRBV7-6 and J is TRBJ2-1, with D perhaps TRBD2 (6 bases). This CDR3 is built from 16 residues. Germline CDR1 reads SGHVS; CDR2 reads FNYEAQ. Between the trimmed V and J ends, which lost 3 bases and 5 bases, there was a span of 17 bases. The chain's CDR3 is CASSFLTGDDHNEQFF. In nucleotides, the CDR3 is TGTGCCAGCAGCTTTTTAACGGGAGACGATCACAATGAGCAGTTCTTC.

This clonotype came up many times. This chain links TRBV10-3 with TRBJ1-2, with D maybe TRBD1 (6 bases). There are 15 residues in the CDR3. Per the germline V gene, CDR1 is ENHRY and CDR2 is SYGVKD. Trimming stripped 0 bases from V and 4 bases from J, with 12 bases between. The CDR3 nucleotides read TGTGCCATCAGTGAGTCGCGGGGGCTAAGCTATGGCTACACCTTC. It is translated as CAISESRGLSYGYTF.

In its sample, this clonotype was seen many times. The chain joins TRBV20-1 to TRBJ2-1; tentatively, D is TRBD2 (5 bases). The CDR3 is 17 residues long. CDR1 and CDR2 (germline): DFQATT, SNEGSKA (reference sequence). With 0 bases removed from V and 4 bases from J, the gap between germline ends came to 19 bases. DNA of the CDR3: TGCAGTGCTAGAGATATCCCAGCGGAAGCCAAATACAATGAGCAGTTCTTC. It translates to CSARDIPAEAKYNEQFF.

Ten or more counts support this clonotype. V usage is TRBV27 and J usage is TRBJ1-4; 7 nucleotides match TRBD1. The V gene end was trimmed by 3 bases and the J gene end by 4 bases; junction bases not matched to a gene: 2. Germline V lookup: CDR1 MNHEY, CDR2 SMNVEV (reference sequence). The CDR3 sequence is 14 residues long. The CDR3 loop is CASSLTGLNEKLFF. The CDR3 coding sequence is TGTGCCAGCAGTTTGACAGGGCTTAATGAAAAACTGTTTTTT.

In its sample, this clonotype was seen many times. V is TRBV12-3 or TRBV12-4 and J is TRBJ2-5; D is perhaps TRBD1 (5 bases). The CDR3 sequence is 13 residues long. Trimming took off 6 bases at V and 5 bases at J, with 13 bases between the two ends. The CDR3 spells CASSPPWGETQYF. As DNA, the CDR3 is TGTGCCAGCAGCCCCCCCTGGGGCGAGACCCAGTACTTC.

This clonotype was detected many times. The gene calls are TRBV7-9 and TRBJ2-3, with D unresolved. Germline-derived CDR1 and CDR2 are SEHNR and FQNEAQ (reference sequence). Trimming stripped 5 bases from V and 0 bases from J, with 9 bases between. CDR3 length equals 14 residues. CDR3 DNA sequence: TGTGCCAGCAGCGTTACTGGTAGCACAGATACGCAGTATTTT. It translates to CASSVTGSTDTQYF.

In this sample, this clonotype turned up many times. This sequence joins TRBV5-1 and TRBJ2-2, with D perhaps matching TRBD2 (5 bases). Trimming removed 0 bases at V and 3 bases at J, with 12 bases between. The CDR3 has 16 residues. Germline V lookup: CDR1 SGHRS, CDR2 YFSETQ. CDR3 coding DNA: TGCGCCAGCAGCTTGGCCTCGTCGGGGTACACCGGGGAGCTGTTTTTT. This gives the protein CASSLASSGYTGELFF.

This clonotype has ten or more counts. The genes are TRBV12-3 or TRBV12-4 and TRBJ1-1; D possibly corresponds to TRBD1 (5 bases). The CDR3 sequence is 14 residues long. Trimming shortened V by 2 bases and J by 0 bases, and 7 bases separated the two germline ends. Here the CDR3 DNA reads TGTGCCAGCAGTTTACGGACAATGAACACTGAAGCTTTCTTT. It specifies CASSLRTMNTEAFF.

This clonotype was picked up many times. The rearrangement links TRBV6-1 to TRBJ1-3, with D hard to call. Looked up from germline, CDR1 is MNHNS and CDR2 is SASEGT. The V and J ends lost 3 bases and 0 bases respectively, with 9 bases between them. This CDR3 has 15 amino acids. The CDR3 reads CASSDSLISGNTIYF. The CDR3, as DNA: TGTGCCAGCAGTGACAGCCTAATCTCTGGAAACACCATATATTTT.

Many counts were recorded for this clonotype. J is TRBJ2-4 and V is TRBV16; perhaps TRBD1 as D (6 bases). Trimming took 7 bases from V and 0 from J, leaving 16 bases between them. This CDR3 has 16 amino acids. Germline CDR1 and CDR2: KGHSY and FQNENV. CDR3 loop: CASTAVGQPAKNIQYF. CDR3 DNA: TGTGCCAGCACCGCTGTCGGACAGCCAGCCAAAAACATTCAGTACTTC.

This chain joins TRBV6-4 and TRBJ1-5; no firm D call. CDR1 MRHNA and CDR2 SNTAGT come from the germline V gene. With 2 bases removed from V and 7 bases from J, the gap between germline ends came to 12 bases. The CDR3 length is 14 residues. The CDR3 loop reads CASSDIEGAQPQHF. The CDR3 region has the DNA TGTGCCAGCAGTGACATAGAGGGTGCCCAGCCCCAGCATTTT.

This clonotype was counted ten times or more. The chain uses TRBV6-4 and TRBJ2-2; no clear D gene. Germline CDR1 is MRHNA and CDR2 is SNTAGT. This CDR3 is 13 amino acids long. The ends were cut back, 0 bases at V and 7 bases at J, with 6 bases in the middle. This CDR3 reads CASSDSDSGELFF. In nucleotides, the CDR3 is TGTGCCAGCAGTGACTCCGATAGCGGGGAGCTGTTTTTT.

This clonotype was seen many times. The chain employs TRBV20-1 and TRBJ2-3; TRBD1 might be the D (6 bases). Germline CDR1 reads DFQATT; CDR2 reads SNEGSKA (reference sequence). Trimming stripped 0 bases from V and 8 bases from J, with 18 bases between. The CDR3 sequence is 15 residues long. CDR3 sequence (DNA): TGCAGTGCTAGAGATCAACGACAGGCGGACAGTACGCAGTATTTT. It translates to CSARDQRQADSTQYF.

The CDR3 sequence is CASSLGGTGGPNTEAFF. The CDR3 region has the DNA TGTGCCAGCAGTTTAGGCGGGACAGGGGGCCCGAACACTGAAGCTTTCTTT. The chain is built from TRBV28 and TRBJ1-1, with TRBD1 identical over 12 bases. Germline CDR1 MDHEN, CDR2 SYDVKM. The CDR3 totals 17 residues. The junction had 5 bases not matched to a gene; V was cut back by 2 bases and J by 1 base.

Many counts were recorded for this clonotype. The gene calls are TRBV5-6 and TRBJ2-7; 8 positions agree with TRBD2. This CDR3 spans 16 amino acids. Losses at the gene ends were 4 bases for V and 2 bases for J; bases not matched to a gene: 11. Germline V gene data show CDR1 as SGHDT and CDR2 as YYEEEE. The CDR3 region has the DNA TGTGCCAGCAGCCCCGGGGCGGGAGGAATCCCCTACGAGCAGTACTTC. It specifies CASSPGAGGIPYEQYF.

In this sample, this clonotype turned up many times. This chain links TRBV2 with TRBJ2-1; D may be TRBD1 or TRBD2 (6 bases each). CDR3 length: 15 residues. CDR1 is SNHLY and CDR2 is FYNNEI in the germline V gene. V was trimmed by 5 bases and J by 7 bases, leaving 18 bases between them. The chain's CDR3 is CASSKRGALGNEQFF. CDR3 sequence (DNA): TGTGCCAGCAGTAAAAGGGGGGCCTTGGGGAATGAGCAGTTCTTC.

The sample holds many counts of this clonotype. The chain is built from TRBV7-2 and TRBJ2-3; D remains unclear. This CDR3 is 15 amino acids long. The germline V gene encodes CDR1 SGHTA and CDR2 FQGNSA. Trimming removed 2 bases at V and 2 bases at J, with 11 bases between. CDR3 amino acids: CASSLYRVITDTQYF. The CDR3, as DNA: TGTGCCAGCAGCTTATATCGCGTAATCACAGATACGCAGTATTTT.

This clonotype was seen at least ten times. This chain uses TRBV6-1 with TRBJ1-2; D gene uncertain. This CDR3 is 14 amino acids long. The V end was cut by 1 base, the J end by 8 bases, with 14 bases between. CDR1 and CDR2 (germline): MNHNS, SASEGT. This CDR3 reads CASSEGRGYDGYTF. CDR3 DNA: TGTGCCAGCAGTGAAGGTAGAGGCTATGACGGCTACACCTTC.